Listed below are T cell receptor beta chains from one sample, sequenced in a study of T cells in Graves' hyperthyroidism and ophthalmopathy. TCRdb independently ran MiXCR on the multiplex PCR reads; one entry per CDR3 protein. This repertoire shows 300,000 to 400,000 distinct CDR3 sequences, 18% found once; its top ten account for 49%. The sequencing sample was made of blood. These receptors came from a woman aged 45-65 years with Graves' hyperthyroidism. Each CDR3 is given with its conserved first and last residue. The D gene is left open where the match is weak. Clone size is shown for a subset of rows, as once, few, many or a class of expanded clone.

length,size,V,J,D,CDR3,DNA
13,many,TRBV12-3/TRBV12-4,TRBJ2-5,TRBD2,CASSSGGRETQYF,TGTGCCAGCAGTTCGGGGGGAAGAGAGACCCAGTACTTC
15,many,TRBV5-1,TRBJ2-3,TRBD2,CASSLVLAGADTQYF,TGCGCCAGCAGCTTGGTACTAGCGGGGGCAGATACGCAGTATTTT
14,few,TRBV12-3/TRBV12-4,TRBJ1-1,TRBD1,CASTETGGDTEAFF,TGTGCCAGCACCGAAACAGGGGGCGACACTGAAGCTTTCTTT
15,many,TRBV7-8,TRBJ2-5,TRBD2,CASSIRAGLQETQYF,TGTGCCAGCAGCATTAGAGCGGGGCTTCAAGAGACCCAGTACTTC
14,few,TRBV19,TRBJ1-2,.,CASSMGGPDYGYTF,TGTGCCAGTAGTATGGGAGGGCCGGACTATGGCTACACCTTC
17,.,TRBV18,TRBJ2-1,.,CASSRSSRGAFYNEQFF,TGTGCCAGCTCACGGAGTTCACGGGGTGCTTTTTACAATGAGCAGTTCTTC
16,few,TRBV7-6,TRBJ1-4,TRBD1,CASSVTWDSGSEKLFF,TGTGCCAGCAGCGTAACCTGGGACAGCGGATCTGAAAAACTGTTTTTT
15,many,TRBV28,TRBJ2-1,TRBD2,CASSSLAGAGDEQFF,TGTGCCAGCAGTTCCCTAGCGGGAGCGGGCGATGAGCAGTTCTTC
13,few,TRBV12-5,TRBJ2-5,.,CASGLANGETQYF,TGTGCTAGTGGTTTGGCTAACGGGGAGACCCAGTACTTC
13,.,TRBV27,TRBJ2-1,.,CASSLDTHNEQFF,TGTGCCAGCAGTTTGGACACCCACAATGAGCAGTTCTTC
17,.,TRBV20-1,TRBJ1-1,.,CSAHVLRGGLMNTEAFF,TGCAGTGCGCACGTACTCAGGGGAGGGTTGATGAACACTGAAGCTTTCTTT
15,.,TRBV20-1,TRBJ2-5,.,CRATNNMQDTETQYF,TGCAGGGCCACCAATAATATGCAAGACACAGAGACCCAGTACTTC
11,few,TRBV28,TRBJ1-2,.,CASSVGIGYTF,TGTGCCAGCAGCGTGGGGATAGGCTACACCTTC
13,many,TRBV30,TRBJ2-7,TRBD1,CAWSGDRDYEQYF,TGTGCCTGGAGTGGGGACAGGGACTACGAGCAGTACTTC
13,few,TRBV12-3/TRBV12-4,TRBJ1-2,TRBD1,CASSTGQAHGYTF,TGTGCCAGCAGCACCGGACAGGCCCATGGCTACACCTTC
13,.,TRBV2,TRBJ1-1,.,CASSVRWDTGAFF,TGTGCCAGCAGTGTCCGGTGGGACACTGGAGCTTTCTTT
13,many,TRBV12-3/TRBV12-4,TRBJ2-7,.,CASKSGPTYEQYF,TGTGCCAGCAAGAGCGGGCCAACCTACGAGCAGTACTTC
13,.,TRBV11-2,TRBJ1-1,.,CASSPPSSRSAFF,TGTGCCAGCAGCCCCCCTAGTAGTAGGTCGGCTTTCTTT
15,many,TRBV20-1,TRBJ2-5,.,CSATDGRKMGETQYF,TGCAGTGCCACCGACGGACGGAAGATGGGGGAGACCCAGTACTTC
14,many,TRBV5-5,TRBJ1-1,.,CASSLVGASTEAFF,TGTGCCAGCAGCTTGGTGGGGGCGAGCACTGAAGCTTTCTTT
14,few,TRBV7-2,TRBJ1-2,.,CASSLATASGGYTF,TGTGCCAGCAGCTTAGCGACAGCCTCGGGGGGCTACACCTTC
16,.,TRBV5-1,TRBJ2-3,.,CASTPGTTRSTDTQYF,TGCGCCAGCACCCCGGGGACCACACGGTCCACAGATACGCAGTATTTT
14,few,TRBV15,TRBJ1-4,.,CATSSQGVREKLFF,TGTGCCACCAGCAGTCAAGGGGTTCGAGAAAAACTGTTTTTT
15,many,TRBV10-1,TRBJ2-1,.,CASSEVESSYNEQFF,TGCGCCAGCAGTGAGGTGGAAAGCTCCTACAATGAGCAGTTCTTC
13,few,TRBV30,TRBJ1-2,TRBD1,CAWAPGQVYGYTF,TGTGCCTGGGCCCCCGGACAGGTCTATGGCTACACCTTC
14,many,TRBV30,TRBJ1-1,.,CAWSPAAVNTEAFF,TGTGCCTGGAGTCCCGCGGCTGTGAACACTGAAGCTTTCTTT